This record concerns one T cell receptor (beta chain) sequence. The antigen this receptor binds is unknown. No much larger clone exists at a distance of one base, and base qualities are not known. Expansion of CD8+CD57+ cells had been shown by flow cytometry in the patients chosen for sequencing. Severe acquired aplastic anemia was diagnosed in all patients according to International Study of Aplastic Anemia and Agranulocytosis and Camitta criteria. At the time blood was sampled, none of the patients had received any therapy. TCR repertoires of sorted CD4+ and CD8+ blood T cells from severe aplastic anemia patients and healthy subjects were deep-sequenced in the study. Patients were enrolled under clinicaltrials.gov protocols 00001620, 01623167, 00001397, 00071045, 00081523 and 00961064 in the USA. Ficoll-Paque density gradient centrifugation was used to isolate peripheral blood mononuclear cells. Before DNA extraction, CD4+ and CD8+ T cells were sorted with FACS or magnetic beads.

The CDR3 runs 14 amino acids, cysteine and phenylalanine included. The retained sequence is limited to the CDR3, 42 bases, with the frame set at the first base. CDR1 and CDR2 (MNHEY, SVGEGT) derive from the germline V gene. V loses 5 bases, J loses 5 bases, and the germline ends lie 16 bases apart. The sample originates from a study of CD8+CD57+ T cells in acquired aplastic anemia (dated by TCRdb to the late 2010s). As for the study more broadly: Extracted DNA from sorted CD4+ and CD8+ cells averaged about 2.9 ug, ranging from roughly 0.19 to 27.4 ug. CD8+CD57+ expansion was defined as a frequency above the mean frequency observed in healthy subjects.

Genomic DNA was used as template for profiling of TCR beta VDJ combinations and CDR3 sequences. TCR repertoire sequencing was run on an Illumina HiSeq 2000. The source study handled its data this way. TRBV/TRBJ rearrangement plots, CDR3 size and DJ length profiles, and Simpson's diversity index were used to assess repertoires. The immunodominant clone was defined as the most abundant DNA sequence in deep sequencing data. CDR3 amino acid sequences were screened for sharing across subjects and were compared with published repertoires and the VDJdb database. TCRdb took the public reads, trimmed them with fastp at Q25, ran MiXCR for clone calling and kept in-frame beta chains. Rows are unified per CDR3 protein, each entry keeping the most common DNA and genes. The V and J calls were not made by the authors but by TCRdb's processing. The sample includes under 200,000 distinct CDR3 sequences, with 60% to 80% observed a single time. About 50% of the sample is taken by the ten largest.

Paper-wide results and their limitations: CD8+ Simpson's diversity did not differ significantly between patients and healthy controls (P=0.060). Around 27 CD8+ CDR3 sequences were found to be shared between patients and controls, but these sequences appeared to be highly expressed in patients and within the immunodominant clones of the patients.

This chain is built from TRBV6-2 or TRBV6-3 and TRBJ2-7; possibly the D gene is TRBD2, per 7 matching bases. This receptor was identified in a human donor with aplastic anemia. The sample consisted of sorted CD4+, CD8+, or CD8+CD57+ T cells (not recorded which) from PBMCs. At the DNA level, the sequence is TGTGCCAGCAGTAACAGCGGGACACAGGACGAGCAGTACTTC. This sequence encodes CASSNSGTQDEQYF.